This record looks at one T cell receptor (beta chain) sequence and its context. This clonotype was seen repeatedly, ten times or more. It has no known antigen specificity. There are no base qualities to consult, and no much larger clone falls within one base. Only healthy Caucasian donors were included. The twin cohort consisted of three pairs of female monozygotic twins, all aged about 18 to 29 years. Peripheral blood mononuclear cells were the source from which RNA for the TCR libraries was isolated. This sample stems from a study of identical twins (dated by TCRdb to about 2016). In terms of the full investigation: To test whether fetal clonotypes persist, this study deep-sequenced TCR alpha and beta repertoires from monozygotic twins, from unrelated adults of various ages, and from cord blood. To rule out contamination, replicate twin experiments were performed at different times with different library preparation protocols.

The library came from 5' RACE. Sequencing took place on an Illumina HiSeq 2000. A universal primer binding site was added through template switching, and the final cDNA carried a unique molecular identifier so that TCR cDNA molecules could be counted accurately. Specific primers in the conserved constant-segment region were used to synthesize first-strand cDNA for TCR alpha and beta chains. To control for contamination, each cDNA library was double barcoded with a SMART-Mk sample barcode plus Illumina barcodes. TruSeq adapter sequences and Illumina sample barcodes were added in two successive PCR steps. The TCR alpha and beta cDNA libraries were sequenced on the Illumina HiSeq platform using custom primers. Per the original workflow: Raw reads were processed with MiGEC to extract unique molecular identifiers, and MiXCR was used to determine CDR3 positions. Recombination models were inferred per individual with the repgenHMM and IGoR tools using an EM algorithm. The tcR package in R was used for shared clonotype analysis, with sharing normalized by the product of cloneset sizes. To study raw recombination without the effects of thymic and clonal selection, out-of-frame nonproductive sequences were analyzed. TCRdb's own reprocessing of the public reads used fastp at Q25 and MiXCR and kept productive beta chains. Rows matching on CDR3 protein sequence are summarized as one entry with the most common DNA and genes. Here the V and J calls rest on TCRdb's processing, not on the authors' analysis. This sample has some 590,000 distinct CDR3 sequences in its table, and 9% to 10% of those were observed once. The ten largest clonotypes hold approximately 3% of the sample.

General findings and caveats noted by the study authors: Abundant cord blood beta clonotypes had fewer insertions, young adult naive repertoires showed a similar but weaker trend, and memory repertoires showed no such trend. Conclusions relied on cross-sectional statistical analysis, since the same donors could not be followed over many years. Excess twin sharing in beta out-of-frame sequences was weaker because fewer shared sequences lowered the signal-to-noise ratio. Invariant T cells such as MAIT and iNKT could partly confound zero-insertion analyses, though diverse VJ usage argued against this for most clonotypes. In monozygotic twins, out-of-frame TCR alpha sharing was systematically underestimated by recombination models, although the models agreed with sharing between unrelated individuals. Compared with coincidental sharing between unrelated individuals, an excess of low generation-probability sequences was observed among out-of-frame TCR alpha sequences shared between twins.

These data are also associated with another study on yellow fever vaccine responses in identical twins. As that second study puts it: The T cell response to vaccination in identical twins was reported by the authors to appear partly convergent and partly personalized. Focusing on identical twins, the study followed the T cell clones that responded to the vaccine, and did so with precision.

This clonotype was obtained from a young woman in good health. The sample taken for sequencing was PBMCs.

The CDR3 sequence is CASSQEYQGPGQPQHF. The nucleotide sequence is TGTGCCAGCAGCCAAGAATATCAGGGCCCAGGGCAGCCCCAGCATTTT. This chain joins TRBV4-2 to TRBJ1-5, with a weak D call of TRBD1 (5 bases match). The germline V gene provides CDR1 LGHNA and CDR2 YNFKEQ. V loses 0 bases, J loses 7 bases, and the germline ends lie 16 bases apart. The CDR3 runs 16 amino acids, cysteine and phenylalanine included. The sequence is cut down to CDR3 DNA, 48 bases in frame from base 1.